The 25 T cell receptor beta chains in this list originate from one sample, sequenced in a study of CXCR3-negative and CXCR3-positive naive CD8 T cells. Points from the study as a whole: CXCR3-negative naive cells had less hydrophobic TRB CDR3s than did CXCR3-positive naive cells.

Antigen specificity for these receptors is unknown. The study made its TRB cDNA libraries by 5' RACE, adding UMI labels. TCRdb reanalyzed the 5' RACE reads, giving one entry per CDR3 protein sequence and no DNA. The sample includes tens of thousands of distinct CDR3 sequences. The sample taken for sequencing was naive CXCR3+ CD8+ T cells from blood. The subset was: CD45RO-CCR7+CD27+CD95- naive CD8+ T cells expressing CXCR3 (TNR3+). All receptors derive from a human donor in good health. Some clones in this sample may be carry-over from other donors' samples.

The V and J genes are TRBV6-5 and TRBJ2-1. CDR1 and CDR2 from the germline V gene are MNHEY and SVGAGI. The CDR3 totals 14 residues. The chain's CDR3 is CASSTGGAYNEQFF.

The gene calls are TRBV28 and TRBJ2-1. The CDR3 has 12 amino acids. Germline-derived CDR1 and CDR2 are MDHEN and SYDVKM. The CDR3 loop reads CASSFGRSEQFF.

V usage is TRBV20-1 and J usage is TRBJ2-1; there is no DNA to check the TCRdb D call of TRBD2. The CDR3 covers 18 residues. Germline CDR1 is DFQATT and CDR2 is SNEGSKA (reference sequence). CDR3 loop: CSARVLAGRQSFDNEQFF.

The V and J genes are TRBV28 and TRBJ2-7; TCRdb selects TRBD1, and the lack of DNA leaves this call unchecked. The CDR3 is 15 residues long. Germline V gives CDR1 MDHEN, CDR2 SYDVKM. The chain's CDR3 is CASTRVDGQAYEQYF.

V and J are TRBV4-2 and TRBJ2-7; lacking DNA, the TRBD1 call made by TCRdb goes unchecked. The CDR3 is made up of 14 amino acids. In germline, CDR1 is LGHNA, CDR2 YNFKEQ. The CDR3 here is CASSLGQLFYEQHF.

The V and J genes are TRBV12-3 or TRBV12-4 and TRBJ1-2; TCRdb outputs TRBD1, but without DNA this stays unchecked. The CDR3 has 13 amino acids. The CDR3 sequence: CASSYTGVYGYTF.

The chain uses TRBV28 and TRBJ2-5; checking the TCRdb D call of TRBD1 is not possible without DNA. The CDR3 spans 14 residues. CDR1 and CDR2 (germline): MDHEN, SYDVKM. This CDR3 reads CASSPPGQGETQYF.

The chain links TRBV14 to TRBJ2-7. The CDR3 totals 12 residues. Per the germline V gene, CDR1 is SGHDN and CDR2 is FVKESK. The CDR3 is CASSPPWDEQYF.

V is TRBV12-3 or TRBV12-4 and J is TRBJ2-1. The CDR3 is 17 residues long. The CDR3 reads CASRLAAGSSSYNEQFF.

CDR3 loop: CASWTSYNEQFF. The V gene is TRBV6-6, the J gene TRBJ2-1; the TRBD2 assignment by TCRdb is unverifiable without DNA. The CDR3 is made up of 12 amino acids. The germline V gene has CDR1 MNHNY and CDR2 SVGAGI (reference sequence).

CDR3 loop: CASSHGTGMNTEVFF. The rearrangement uses TRBV4-2 and TRBJ1-1; TCRdb outputs TRBD1, but without DNA this stays unchecked. The V gene's germline CDR1 is LGHNA and CDR2 YNFKEQ. The CDR3 extends over 15 amino acids.

The V call is TRBV6-4, the J call TRBJ2-2; as DNA is missing, the TRBD2 call by TCRdb cannot be tested. The CDR3 runs to 16 residues. Germline V CDR1 and CDR2: MRHNA, SNTAGT. This chain's CDR3 is CASSDREGSNTGELFF.

The V gene is TRBV2, the J gene TRBJ2-1; lacking DNA, the TRBD1 call made by TCRdb goes unchecked. This CDR3 has 15 residues. Germline V gives CDR1 SNHLY, CDR2 FYNNEI. CDR3 protein: CASREGQGLHNEQFF.

The CDR3: CATSRDLGLPNIQYF. The rearrangement links TRBV15 to TRBJ2-4. The germline V gene has CDR1 LNHNV and CDR2 YYDKDF (reference sequence). The CDR3 loop spans 15 amino acids.

This chain uses TRBV20-1 with TRBJ2-1. The CDR3 has 16 residues. Germline lookup yields CDR1 DFQATT and CDR2 SNEGSKA (reference sequence). This chain's CDR3 is CSAEQPQSNSYNEQFF.

The chain uses TRBV10-3 and TRBJ2-2. In germline, CDR1 is ENHRY, CDR2 SYGVKD. The CDR3 has 13 amino acids. CDR3 region: CAISEVNTGELFF.

The genes are TRBV20-1 and TRBJ2-7. There are 11 residues in the CDR3. Germline V CDR1 and CDR2: DFQATT, SNEGSKA (reference sequence). The CDR3 protein is CSAGWDLEQYF.

This chain joins TRBV29-1 and TRBJ2-7; TCRdb gives TRBD2 as the D gene, but with no DNA this cannot be confirmed. The CDR3 extends over 14 amino acids. The germline CDR1 and CDR2 sequences are SQVTM and ANQGSEA. The CDR3 region is CSVLLAEREYEQYF.

The chain employs TRBV7-6 and TRBJ2-5; TCRdb's D gene call, TRBD1, goes unchecked for lack of DNA. The length of the CDR3 is 18 residues. Germline V gives CDR1 SGHVS, CDR2 FNYEAQ. The CDR3 sequence: CASSFPPDAASYQETQYF. Using reference TRBV7-6 and TRBJ2-5 for the parts outside the CDR3, the full variable domain is GAGVSQSPRYKVTKRGQDVALRCDPISGHVSLYWYRQALGQGPEFLTYFNYEAQQDKSGLPNDRFSAERPEGSISTLTIQRTEQRDSAMYRCASSFPPDAASYQETQYFGPGTRLLVL.

V usage is TRBV28 and J usage is TRBJ2-1; no DNA is available, so the TRBD2 call from TCRdb remains unchecked. The CDR3 runs to 16 residues. CDR1 MDHEN and CDR2 SYDVKM come from the germline V gene. CDR3 protein: CASSSNRLRLDHEQFF.

This sequence joins TRBV4-3 and TRBJ2-1; TCRdb's D gene call, TRBD2, goes unchecked for lack of DNA. The CDR3 runs 18 residues. In germline, CDR1 is LGHNA, CDR2 YSLEER. CDR3 residues: CASSPRLAGVSSYNEQFF.

The rearrangement uses TRBV4-3 and TRBJ2-7. Germline CDR1 is LGHNA and CDR2 is YSLEER. This CDR3 contains 15 residues. CDR3 sequence: CASSQVRGGSYEQYF.

This rearrangement joins TRBV4-2 to TRBJ1-4; TCRdb returns TRBD1, unconfirmable since there is no DNA. Per the germline V gene, CDR1 is LGHNA and CDR2 is YNFKEQ. This CDR3 contains 18 residues. The CDR3 spells CASSQDPDRPATNEKLFF.

The J gene is TRBJ2-1, the V gene TRBV20-1; no DNA is available, so the TRBD2 call from TCRdb remains unchecked. This CDR3 has 15 amino acids. CDR1 is DFQATT, CDR2 SNEGSKA, per germline (reference sequence). Here the CDR3 reads CSAPSPSGGYNEQFF.

The chain links TRBV21-1 to TRBJ2-6. TRBV21-1 is a pseudogene. This CDR3 is built from 12 residues. The CDR3 sequence: CASSKGLNVLTF.